The 14 T cell receptor beta chains in this list originate from one sample, sequenced in a study of beta chain features in type 1 diabetes. Sequencing targeted expressed TCRB transcripts, as all isolated RNA had been reverse transcribed. The protocol was immunoSEQ multiplex PCR, while the TCRdb copy is restricted to in-frame clones and leaves out a portion. Of about 290,000 clones listed, 8% were seen once; the top ten hold more than 0.9%. Material for sequencing was central memory CD4+ T cells from blood. These TCRs come from a woman aged 18-29 years in good health.

In DNA, the CDR3 is TGTGCCAGCAGCCCAACGCTGGGGAGGACCGGGGAGCTGTTTTTT. Translated, it gives CASSPTLGRTGELFF. J is TRBJ2-2 and V is TRBV11-2, with D possibly matching TRBD2 (6 bases). V was trimmed by 5 bases and J by 5 bases, leaving 15 bases between them. Germline V gives CDR1 SGHAT, CDR2 FQNNGV. The CDR3 is 15 amino acids.

CDR3 protein: CASSASRGTYEQYV. CDR3 nucleotides: TGTGCCAGCAGCGCCTCCAGGGGCACCTACGAGCAGTACGTC. This chain uses TRBV5-4 with TRBJ2-7, with D maybe TRBD1 (6 bases). Per germline, CDR1 SGHNT and CDR2 YYREEE (reference sequence). This CDR3 is 14 amino acids long. V lost 4 bases, J lost 2 bases, and 13 bases lay in between.

The sample holds a few counts of this clone. For the CDR3, the DNA is TGTGCCACCAGCAGACCCGGGGGAGAGCAGTTCTTC. This translates into CATSRPGGEQFF. The chain has TRBV15 and TRBJ2-1, with a tentative D call TRBD2 (6 bases). The V end was cut by 2 bases, the J end by 10 bases, with 9 bases between. The CDR3 sequence is 12 residues long. Per germline, CDR1 LNHNV and CDR2 YYDKDF (reference sequence).

V usage is TRBV2 and J usage is TRBJ1-2, with D perhaps TRBD1 (6 bases). The V end lost 3 bases, the J end lost 3 bases, and 11 bases lay between the germline ends. The length of the CDR3 is 14 residues. Germline CDR1 and CDR2: SNHLY and FYNNEI. The CDR3 nucleotides are TGTGCCAGCAGTGATAGGGGGGCAGACTATGGCTACACCTTC. Translation gives CASSDRGADYGYTF.

This clone was counted a few times. The rearrangement uses TRBV7-2 and TRBJ2-5; TRBD2 is a possible D gene (6 bases). The CDR3 spans 14 residues. V lost 8 bases to trimming and J lost 5 bases, with 18 bases between them. Germline V gene data show CDR1 as SGHTA and CDR2 as FQGNSA. The CDR3 DNA sequence: TGTGCCAGCGGCTGGGGCGGGGTGTCTGAGACCCAGTACTTC. Amino acids: CASGWGGVSETQYF.

In this sample, this clone turned up a few times. The genes are TRBV6-6 and TRBJ2-2; D remains ambiguous. The V and J ends lost 3 bases and 1 base respectively, with 12 bases between them. The CDR3 covers 16 residues. Looked up from germline, CDR1 is MNHNY and CDR2 is SVGAGI (reference sequence). For the CDR3, the DNA is TGTGCCAGCAGTTATAGTAGGGCCGAGAACACCGGGGAGCTGTTTTTT. Translating it yields CASSYSRAENTGELFF.

The V gene is TRBV10-3, the J gene TRBJ1-1; D is perhaps TRBD1 (5 bases). The CDR3 extends over 14 amino acids. Trimming removed 4 bases from V and 3 bases from J, with 12 bases in between. Germline V gene lookup returns CDR1 ENHRY and CDR2 SYGVKD. In nucleotides, the CDR3 is TGTGCCATCAGTGGGGGTTCGGGGGACACTGAAGCTTTCTTT. It yields the protein CAISGGSGDTEAFF.

This clone was observed a few times. The V gene is TRBV19, the J gene TRBJ2-6, with D hard to call. The CDR3 is 14 amino acids. CDR1 is LNHDA and CDR2 is SQIVND in the germline V gene (reference sequence). Trimming pared 4 bases from V and 0 bases from J, leaving 4 bases between. DNA of the CDR3: TGTGCCAGTAGTACGCCCTCTGGGGCCAACGTCCTGACTTTC. Its protein is CASSTPSGANVLTF.

This clone was seen a handful of times. The gene calls are TRBV7-3 and TRBJ2-5, with D hard to call. The V end was cut by 4 bases, the J end by 2 bases, with 8 bases between. CDR1 is SGHTA, CDR2 FQGTGA, per germline. This CDR3 has 13 residues. The DNA for the CDR3 is TGTGCCAGCAGCTCCGGTCTACAAGAGACCCAGTACTTC. It encodes CASSSGLQETQYF.

This clone occurred a few times. The rearrangement joins TRBV9 to TRBJ1-6; D possibly corresponds to TRBD1 (5 bases). The CDR3 consists of 16 residues. Germline V gene lookup returns CDR1 SGDLS and CDR2 YYNGEE. V dropped 3 bases and J dropped 7 bases, with 17 bases sitting between them. CDR3 DNA: TGTGCCAGCAGCGCGATGGGAGCGGGGGGAAATTCACCCCTCCACTTT. Its protein product is CASSAMGAGGNSPLHF.

This clone was counted only a few times. The gene calls are TRBV6-1 and TRBJ2-1; TRBD1 might be the D (5 bases). Germline V CDR1 and CDR2: MNHNS, SASEGT. CDR3 length: 15 residues. The V end was cut by 4 bases, the J end by 0 bases, with 10 bases between. The CDR3 bases are TGTGCCAGCAGTGTCCCGACAGCCTCCTACAATGAGCAGTTCTTC. Its translation is CASSVPTASYNEQFF.

This rearrangement joins TRBV14 to TRBJ1-1; D possibly corresponds to TRBD1 (6 bases). The CDR3 has 13 amino acids. The V and J ends lost 2 bases and 5 bases respectively, with 9 bases between them. CDR1 and CDR2 (germline): SGHDN, FVKESK. The CDR3 here is CASSQQQGTEAFF. The CDR3 coding sequence is TGTGCCAGCAGCCAACAACAGGGAACTGAAGCTTTCTTT. Variable domain in full (rest from reference TRBV14 and TRBJ1-1): EAGVTQFPSHSVIEKGQTVTLRCDPISGHDNLYWYRRVMGKEIKFLLHFVKESKQDESGMPNNRFLAERTGGTYSTLKVQPAELEDSGVYFCASSQQQGTEAFFGQGTRLTVV.

The chain uses TRBV19 and TRBJ1-2, with 7 nucleotides matching TRBD1. The CDR3 contains 14 residues. Germline CDR1 reads LNHDA; CDR2 reads SQIVND (reference sequence). Trimming at V came to 4 bases and at J to 7 bases, leaving 9 bases not matched to a gene. CDR3 amino acids: CASSTAPGGGGYTF. In nucleotides, the CDR3 is TGTGCCAGTAGTACGGCGCCAGGGGGTGGTGGCTACACCTTC.

J is TRBJ2-1 and V is TRBV19, with D possibly being TRBD1 (6 bases). The V gene's germline CDR1 is LNHDA and CDR2 SQIVND (reference sequence). The CDR3 is made up of 15 amino acids. Trimming removed 4 bases from V and 0 bases from J, with 10 bases in between. CDR3 bases: TGTGCCAGTAGTAGACAGGTTAGCTCCTACAATGAGCAGTTCTTC. As protein: CASSRQVSSYNEQFF.